The TCR beta chain under discussion was sequenced for a study of shared clonotypes between healthy human individuals. Study overall: Sampling drew on donors who were two women and a few men aged 18 to 49. Findings and limits, study-wide: Non-shared clonotypes displayed generation probabilities falling below those of clonotypes present in all four donors. Specimens sampled were limited to blood, with tissue repertoires likely differing.

CDR1 is MDHEN, CDR2 SYDVKM, per germline. Trimming pared 7 bases from V and 12 bases from J, leaving 13 bases between. This CDR3 contains 11 residues. To note about this clone: Its matching antigen is unknown.

Sorted subsets were amplified in replicate PCRs using around 0.2 ug DNA, 30,000 to 35,000 T cell genomes. TCRdb keeps only in-frame clones here, not all; method: immunoSEQ multiplex PCR. The sample lists millions of clones; roughly 95% were seen once. Naive CD8 populations comprised CD45RO-negative cells positively selected for CCR7, excluding terminally differentiated effector memory CD45RA+ cells. This clonotype was obtained from a man between 18 and 35 years old in good health. This sequence joins TRBV28 and TRBJ1-5; no firm D call. The sample consisted of naive CD8+ T cells sorted from blood. Written as DNA, the CDR3 is TGTGCCAGCACCGGAACTAGAATCCAGCATTTT. Its translation: CASTGTRIQHF.